The 13 T cell receptor beta chains listed next were all sequenced from one sample in a study of cytomegalovirus exposure and HLA in healthy donors. PCR used 60 Vbeta primers and 13 Jbeta primers. The assay was immunoSEQ multiplex PCR, and TCRdb's table has in-frame clones only and misses some. The sample lists 200,000 to 250,000 clones; roughly 82% were seen once. The sample comprised PBMCs. The origin of the receptors is a woman aged 40-49 years in good health and CMV-seropositive.

The V gene is TRBV27, the J gene TRBJ2-4, with D possibly being TRBD2 (5 bases). Germline CDR1 reads MNHEY; CDR2 reads SMNVEV (reference sequence). V lost 5 bases to trimming and J lost 7 bases, with 18 bases between them. The CDR3 is 15 amino acids. CDR3 protein: CASSPPLTRGNIQYF. Written as DNA, the CDR3 is TGTGCCAGCAGTCCGCCGTTGACACGAGGGAACATTCAGTACTTC.

CDR3 nucleotides: TGTGCCAGCAGTCCCCTAGCGGAATACAATGAGCAGTTCTTC. This codes for CASSPLAEYNEQFF. The J gene is TRBJ2-1, the V gene TRBV6-5, with 7 bases fitting TRBD2. This CDR3 spans 14 amino acids. Per germline, CDR1 MNHEY and CDR2 SVGAGI. Unmatched junction bases numbered 5, after V lost 5 bases and J lost 4 bases.

Only a few counts were recorded for this clone. The gene calls are TRBV5-6 and TRBJ2-2; D not certain. The germline gives CDR1 SGHDT, CDR2 YYEEEE. V was clipped by 2 bases and J by 4 bases, with 12 bases between them. This CDR3 comprises 15 residues. The CDR3 nucleotides read TGTGCCAGCAGCTTTGCGCCCCTAAGCACCGGGGAGCTGTTTTTT. Translated, it gives CASSFAPLSTGELFF.

The rearrangement joins TRBV5-4 to TRBJ2-5; D ambiguous. The J call is in doubt because the DNA end fits TRBJ2-7 better. Per germline, CDR1 SGHNT and CDR2 YYREEE (reference sequence). The CDR3 contains 15 residues. CDR3 DNA sequence: TGTGCCAGCAGCTCATGGAGCGAAGCCCTCTACGAGCAGTACTTC. It codes for CASSSWSEALYEQYF.

The rearrangement joins TRBV4-1 to TRBJ2-1; 7 nucleotides agree with TRBD1. The CDR3 loop spans 15 amino acids. Germline-derived CDR1 and CDR2 are MGHRA and YSYEKL. Germline trimming cut 4 bases from V and 3 bases from J; bases unmatched to any gene: 6. The CDR3 sequence: CASSLRQGDYNEQFF. The CDR3 region has the DNA TGCGCCAGCAGCCTGAGACAGGGAGACTACAATGAGCAGTTCTTC.

With regard to this clone: The germline gene is not matched at one end of the junction; a read error may be the cause. This chain joins TRBV19 and TRBJ1-5; 7 nucleotides match TRBD1. The germline V gene encodes CDR1 LNHDA and CDR2 SQIVND (reference sequence). This CDR3 comprises 14 residues. The CDR3 nucleotides are TGTGCCAGTAGTCTAGACAGGGTGGGTCAGCCCCAGCATTTT. Encoded protein: CASSLDRVGQPQHF.

The table lists this clone with a few counts. The chain is built from TRBV14 and TRBJ1-3; D not certain. Germline CDR1 reads SGHDN; CDR2 reads FVKESK. The ends were cut back, 2 bases at V and 5 bases at J, with 16 bases in the middle. The CDR3 is 16 residues long. The CDR3 is CASSQRVLSTRNTIYF. The CDR3 nucleotides read TGTGCCAGCAGCCAACGGGTCCTTTCCACTCGAAACACCATATATTTT.

The chain recombines TRBV7-2 with TRBJ2-1; D might be TRBD1 (6 bases). Germline-derived CDR1 and CDR2 are SGHTA and FQGNSA. The CDR3 covers 14 residues. V was cut by 0 bases and J by 7 bases, with 10 bases left in between. The CDR3 loop reads CASSLAWTVNEQFF. The CDR3 nucleotides are TGTGCCAGCAGCTTAGCTTGGACAGTAAATGAGCAGTTCTTC.

This chain uses TRBV7-3 with TRBJ2-2, with D perhaps TRBD1 (6 bases). The V end was cut by 5 bases, the J end by 7 bases, with 23 bases between. In germline, CDR1 is SGHTA, CDR2 FQGTGA. CDR3 length equals 17 residues. DNA of the CDR3: TGTGCCAGCAGCGACGGGACAACCACCGCGGCCGGCGGGGAGCTGTTTTTT. Translating gives CASSDGTTTAAGGELFF.

This clone appeared once. The genes are TRBV7-2 and TRBJ1-1; D is possibly TRBD1 (5 bases). The CDR3 loop spans 14 amino acids. V gave up 6 bases and J gave up 4 bases, with 15 bases separating them. The germline CDR1 and CDR2 sequences are SGHTA and FQGNSA. This CDR3 reads CASRLIGGSTEAFF. For the CDR3, the DNA is TGTGCCAGCAGACTAATCGGGGGTAGCACTGAAGCTTTCTTT.

The V gene is TRBV5-8, the J gene TRBJ2-7, with 10 positions matching TRBD1. Germline assignment: CDR1 SGHTS and CDR2 YDEGEE. The V segment lost 0 bases and the J segment 1 base; nucleotides outside the gene matches: 4. The CDR3 extends over 16 amino acids. This chain's CDR3 is CASSLDGTGVSYEQYF. Written as DNA, the CDR3 is TGTGCCAGCAGCTTGGACGGGACAGGGGTTTCCTACGAGCAGTACTTC. The full variable domain, with the rest looked up from reference TRBV5-8 and TRBJ2-7, is EAGVTQSPTHLIKTRGQQATLRCSPISGHTSVYWYQQALGLGLQFLLWYDEGEERNRGNFPPRFSGRQFPNYSSELNVNALELEDSALYLCASSLDGTGVSYEQYFGPGTRLTVT.

This chain connects TRBV29-1 to TRBJ2-1, with a possible D match to TRBD2 (6 bases). The CDR3 has 13 residues. Between the trimmed V and J ends, which lost 3 bases and 7 bases, there was a span of 13 bases. The germline V gene has CDR1 SQVTM and CDR2 ANQGSEA. In DNA form, the CDR3 reads TGCAGCGTTGAGGGCGGGGCAAGGAATGAGCAGTTCTTC. Amino acid sequence: CSVEGGARNEQFF.

The chain is built from TRBV7-2 and TRBJ2-1; D gene ambiguous. V gave up 2 bases and J gave up 3 bases, with 8 bases separating them. The germline CDR1 and CDR2 sequences are SGHTA and FQGNSA. The CDR3 loop spans 14 amino acids. The CDR3 spells CASSLMVSYNEQFF. DNA for the CDR3: TGTGCCAGCAGCTTAATGGTTAGCTACAATGAGCAGTTCTTC.